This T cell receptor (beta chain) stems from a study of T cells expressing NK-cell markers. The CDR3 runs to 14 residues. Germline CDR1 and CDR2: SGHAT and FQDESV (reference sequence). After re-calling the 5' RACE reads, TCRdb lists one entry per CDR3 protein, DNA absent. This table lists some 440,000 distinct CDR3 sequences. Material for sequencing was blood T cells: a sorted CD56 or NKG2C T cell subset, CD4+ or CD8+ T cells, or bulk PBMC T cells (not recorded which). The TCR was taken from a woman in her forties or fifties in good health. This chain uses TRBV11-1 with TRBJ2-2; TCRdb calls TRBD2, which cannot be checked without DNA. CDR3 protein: CASSLSSPTGELFF.